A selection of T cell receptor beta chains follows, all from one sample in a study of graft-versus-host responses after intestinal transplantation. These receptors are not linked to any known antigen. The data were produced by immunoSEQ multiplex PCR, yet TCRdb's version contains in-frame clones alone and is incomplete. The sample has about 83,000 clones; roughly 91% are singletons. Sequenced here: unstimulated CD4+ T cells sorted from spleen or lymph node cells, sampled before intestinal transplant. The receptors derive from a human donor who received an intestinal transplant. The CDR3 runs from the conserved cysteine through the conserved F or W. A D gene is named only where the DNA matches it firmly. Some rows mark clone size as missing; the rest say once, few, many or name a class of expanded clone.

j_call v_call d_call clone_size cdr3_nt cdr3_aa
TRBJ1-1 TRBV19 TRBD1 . TGTGCCAGTAGTATGTCCCGGACAGGGGGCTTAGGTGAAGCTTTCTTT CASSMSRTGGLGEAFF
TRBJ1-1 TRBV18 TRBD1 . TGTGCCAGCTCACTAAAACAGACAGGGGGCACTGAAGCTTTCTTT CASSLKQTGGTEAFF
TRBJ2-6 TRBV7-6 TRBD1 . TGTGCCAGCAGCTTAGGGACAGGGGGCGCTGGGGCCAACGTCCTGACTTTC CASSLGTGGAGANVLTF
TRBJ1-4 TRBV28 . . TGTGCCAGCAGTACAGGGTTGTGGAAACTGTTTTTT CASSTGLWKLFF
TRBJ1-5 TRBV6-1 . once TGTGCCAGCAGTGAAACCCAGGGGACTCAGCCCCAGCATTTT CASSETQGTQPQHF
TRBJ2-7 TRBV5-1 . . TGCGCCAGCAGCTTGGCCGGCGGGGCGGCGTCCTACGAGCAGTACTTC CASSLAGGAASYEQYF
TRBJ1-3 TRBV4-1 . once TGCGCCAGCAGCCAAAAACCAACCCTAACCAACTCTGGAAACACCATATATTTT CASSQKPTLTNSGNTIYF
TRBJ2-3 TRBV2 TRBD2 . TGTGCCAGCAGTGAAGCTCTAGCGGGGTTAGCAGATACGCAGTATTTT CASSEALAGLADTQYF
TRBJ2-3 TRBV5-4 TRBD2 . TGTGCCAGCAGCTTGGTGGGGCCTAGCGGGAGGGCCACAGATACGCAGTATTTT CASSLVGPSGRATDTQYF
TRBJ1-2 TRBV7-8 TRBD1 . TGTGCCAGCAGCTCCCGGCAGGGGGTCCCCTATGGCTACACCTTC CASSSRQGVPYGYTF
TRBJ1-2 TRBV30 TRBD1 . TGTGCCTGTAGGAGGGGGCCTCATGGCTACACCTTC CACRRGPHGYTF
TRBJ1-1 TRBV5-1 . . TGCGCCAGCAGCTTCACGGGGATTAACACTGAAGCTTTCTTT CASSFTGINTEAFF
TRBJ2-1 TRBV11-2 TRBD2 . TGTGCCAGCAGCCCGCGGGAGGGCGCGATGCCTGAGCAGTTCTTC CASSPREGAMPEQFF
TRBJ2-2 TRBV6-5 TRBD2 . TGTGCCAGCAAAGGACTAGCGGGGAACACCGGGGAGCTGTTTTTT CASKGLAGNTGELFF
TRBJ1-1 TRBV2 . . TGTGCCAGCAGTGTGGAGGGGAGCACTGAAGCTTTCTTT CASSVEGSTEAFF
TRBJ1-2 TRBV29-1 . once TGCAGCGTTGCTGACAGGTCTAACTATGGCTACACCTTC CSVADRSNYGYTF
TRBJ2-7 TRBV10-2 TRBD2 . TGCGCCACGAGGACTAGCGGGAGCTACGAGCAGTACTTC CATRTSGSYEQYF
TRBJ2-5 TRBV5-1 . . TGCGCCAGCAGCGGGGGACTCCCCCGGGAGACCCAGTACTTC CASSGGLPRETQYF
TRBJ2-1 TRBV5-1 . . TGCGCCAGCAGCTTCGCCAGCCCCTTTCAGGATGAGCAGTTCTTC CASSFASPFQDEQFF
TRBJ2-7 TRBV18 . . TGTGCCAGCTCACCAGGCCCTCCGGGCGAGCAGTACTTC CASSPGPPGEQYF
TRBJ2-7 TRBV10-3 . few TGTGCCATTCAGGGAATAGGGACCTACGAGCAGTACTTC CAIQGIGTYEQYF
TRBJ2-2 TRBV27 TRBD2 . TGTGCCAGCAGTAGGGTGAGCGGGACGAACACCGGGGAGCTGTTTTTT CASSRVSGTNTGELFF
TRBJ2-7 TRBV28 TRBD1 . TGTGCCAGCAGTCCCGGGACAGGGCCTTCGGTCGAGCAGTACTTC CASSPGTGPSVEQYF
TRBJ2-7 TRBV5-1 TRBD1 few TGCGCCAGCAGCTTCGGACAGGGCTCAGCCACCCACGAGCAGTACTTC CASSFGQGSATHEQYF
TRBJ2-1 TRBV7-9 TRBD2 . TGTGCCAGCAGCTCGGATGGACTAGCGAATGAGCAGTTCTTC CASSSDGLANEQFF
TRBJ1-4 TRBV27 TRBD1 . TGTGCCAGCAGCAGACAGGGAGTGGAGGAAAAACTGTTTTTT CASSRQGVEEKLFF
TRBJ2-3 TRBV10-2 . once TGCGCCAGCAGTGCTCGGGGAGTTCCAACAGATACGCAGTATTTT CASSARGVPTDTQYF
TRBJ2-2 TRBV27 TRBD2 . TGTGCCAGCAGTTTACGTAGCGGGATCAACCCCGGGGAGCTGTTTTTT CASSLRSGINPGELFF
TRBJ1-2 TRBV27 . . TGTGCCAGCAGTTTCAAGGGGACTAACTATGGCTACACCTTC CASSFKGTNYGYTF
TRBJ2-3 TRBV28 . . TGTGCCAGCAGTTTAGTCAGACACGCTAGCACAGATACGCAGTATTTT CASSLVRHASTDTQYF
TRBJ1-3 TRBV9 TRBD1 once TGTGCCAGCAGCGCGACAGGGAACTCTGGAAACACCATATATTTT CASSATGNSGNTIYF
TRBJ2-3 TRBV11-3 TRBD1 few TGTGCCAGCAGCCCTGGACAGGGCACAGATACGCAGTATTTT CASSPGQGTDTQYF
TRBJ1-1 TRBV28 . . TGTGCCAGCAGTTTGTTAGGGGACACTGAAGCTTTCTTT CASSLLGDTEAFF
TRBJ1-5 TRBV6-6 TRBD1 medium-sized TGTGCCAGCAGGTTGGGACAGGACCATCAGCCCCAGCATTTT CASRLGQDHQPQHF